These 3 T cell receptor beta chains were all obtained from the same sample, sequenced in a study of cytomegalovirus exposure and HLA in healthy donors (dated by TCRdb to about 2017). Library method: the immunoSEQ multiplex PCR assay. For the multiplex PCR, a mixture combining 60 forward primers for TCR Vbeta segments and 13 reverse primers for TCR Jbeta segments was used. TCRdb limited this immuneACCESS table to in-frame rearrangements with V and J called. A share of clones is missing; checked studies link under half to unresolved V genes, and the rest is unexplained. Present in this sample are about 110,000 clones, less than 80% of which were seen just once. More than 3.5% of the sample belongs to the ten largest clones. Material for sequencing was PBMCs. The receptors were gathered from a middle-aged woman in good health and CMV-seropositive.

The chain recombines TRBV27 with TRBJ2-5; D is perhaps TRBD1 (6 bases). The DNA end is a closer match to TRBJ2-7, so the J assignment may be wrong. The CDR3 loop spans 15 amino acids. Germline CDR1 and CDR2: MNHEY and SMNVEV (reference sequence). The CDR3 nucleotides read TGTGCCAGCAGTTTTCGGGCGACAGGAACCTACGAGCAGTACTTC. Its protein product is CASSFRATGTYEQYF.

Note on this clone: Other DNA variants within this sample encode the same CDR3. The gene calls are TRBV11-2 and TRBJ2-3; 8 positions agree with TRBD2. The CDR3 runs to 18 residues. Germline loops: CDR1 SGHAT, CDR2 FQNNGV. J lost 0 bases, V lost 4 bases, and 12 bases had no gene match. The CDR3 sequence: CASSSRLAGGSSTDTQYF. CDR3 sequence (DNA): TGTGCCAGCAGCTCTAGACTGGCGGGGGGCTCTAGCACAGATACGCAGTATTTT.

To note about this clone: Mismatch with germline at one junction end may stem from a read error. J is TRBJ1-1 and V is TRBV5-4; a weak D match, TRBD1 (6 bases). The CDR3 runs to 14 residues. Germline V gene lookup returns CDR1 SGHNT and CDR2 YYREEE (reference sequence). The CDR3 DNA is TGTGCCAGCAGTTTGGCCAGGGGAAACACTGAAGCTTTCTTT. Protein product: CASSLARGNTEAFF.